These 22 T cell receptor beta chains share one sample of origin, sequenced in a study of molecular identifiers for immune sequencing clone quantification. One entry per CDR3 protein results from TCRdb running MiXCR on the PCR reads. This table has about 89,000 distinct CDR3 sequences, 19% appearing once. Sequenced material: naive CD8+ T cells from blood, with Jurkat cell RNA spiked in. The sample's subset: FACS-sorted CD8+CD4-CCR7+CD45RA+ naive T cells. The receptors here all came from a human donor in good health. Some libraries in this study had Jurkat cell RNA spiked in.

The table lists this clonotype with many counts. V usage is TRBV20-1 and J usage is TRBJ1-5; D not resolved. Trimming cost V 6 bases and J 4 bases, with 13 bases left between them. CDR3 length equals 13 residues. The germline V gene encodes CDR1 DFQATT and CDR2 SNEGSKA (reference sequence). The DNA of the CDR3 is TGCAGTGCCCCTGACGACGGGAATCAGCCCCAGCATTTT. Its protein product is CSAPDDGNQPQHF.

This chain uses TRBV2 with TRBJ1-1, with D maybe TRBD1 (6 bases). The V and J ends lost 2 bases and 4 bases respectively, with 14 bases between them. The CDR3 runs 15 residues. Germline CDR1 SNHLY, CDR2 FYNNEI. CDR3 DNA: TGTGCCAGCAGTGAATCGCCAGGGGCTGTCACTGAAGCTTTCTTT. Its translation: CASSESPGAVTEAFF. The full variable domain, completed using reference TRBV2 and TRBJ1-1, is EPEVTQTPSHQVTQMGQEVILRCVPISNHLYFYWYRQILGQKVEFLVSFYNNEISEKSEIFDDQFSVERPDGSNFTLKIRSTKLEDSAMYFCASSESPGAVTEAFFGQGTRLTVV.

In this sample, this clonotype turned up many times. V usage is TRBV6-5 and J usage is TRBJ2-3, with D possibly called TRBD1 or TRBD2 (5 bases each). V was trimmed by 6 bases and J by 4 bases, leaving 17 bases between them. Germline lookup yields CDR1 MNHEY and CDR2 SVGAGI. The CDR3 extends over 15 amino acids. CDR3 bases: TGTGCCAGCAGCCTCGTCCCGGGACCATCAGATACGCAGTATTTT. It is translated as CASSLVPGPSDTQYF.

The chain is built from TRBV14 and TRBJ2-1, with a possible D match to TRBD2 (6 bases). Germline values: CDR1 SGHDN, CDR2 FVKESK. The CDR3 spans 15 residues. V was pared by 5 bases and J by 4 bases, with 15 bases between. This CDR3 reads CASSSSIGGYNEQFF. CDR3 nucleotide sequence: TGTGCCAGCAGCTCAAGTATCGGAGGGTACAATGAGCAGTTCTTC.

Concerning this clonotype itself: A much larger clonotype is one base distant, so this may be a read error. The chain carries TRBV4-3 and TRBJ2-1; D may correspond to TRBD1 or TRBD2 (6 bases each). V was shortened by 0 bases and J by 4 bases, with 10 bases between the two germline ends. The CDR3 runs 15 residues. Germline CDR1 is LGHNA and CDR2 is YSLEER. DNA of the CDR3: TGCGCCAGCAGCCAAGATCCGGGGGCGTACAATGAGCAGTTCTTC. It is translated as CASSQDPGAYNEQFF.

This clonotype was seen ten or more times. The CDR3 DNA reads as TGTGCCAGCAGCGGCAGCGAGCGGGAGATATGGGATACGCAGTATTTT. Residues: CASSGSEREIWDTQYF. The V call is TRBV7-9, the J call TRBJ2-3; 8 nucleotides match TRBD2. The CDR3 extends over 16 amino acids. The ends lost 5 bases at V and 6 bases at J; junction bases unmatched: 13. The V gene's germline CDR1 is SEHNR and CDR2 FQNEAQ (reference sequence).

This clonotype was detected many times. CDR3 nucleotide sequence: TGCAGTGCGAGACTAGCGGGAGCATACAATGAGCAGTTCTTC. This gives the protein CSARLAGAYNEQFF. This chain joins TRBV20-1 and TRBJ2-1; 12 bases are shared with TRBD2. The length of the CDR3 is 14 residues. Germline V lookup: CDR1 DFQATT, CDR2 SNEGSKA (reference sequence). V dropped 6 bases and J dropped 4; count of bases not matched to a gene: 4.

This clonotype was seen once. A much larger clone is a single base away; this may be a read error. The CDR3 DNA is TGTGCCAGAGGTACAGGGCCTGAGCAGTTCTTC. Amino acids: CARGTGPEQFF. The chain couples TRBV21-1 to TRBJ2-1; the table names TRBD1, a call not compared with the DNA. TRBV21-1 has pseudogene status. This CDR3 contains 11 residues.

Ten or more counts support this clonotype. V usage is TRBV29-1 and J usage is TRBJ2-7; 11 nucleotides agree with TRBD1. From germline, CDR1 is SQVTM and CDR2 ANQGSEA. The CDR3 consists of 13 residues. The V segment lost 8 bases and the J segment 5 bases; nucleotides outside the gene matches: 8. The CDR3 is CSTRTGGENEQYF. Here the CDR3 DNA reads TGCAGCACCCGGACAGGGGGCGAGAACGAGCAGTACTTC.

This clonotype was seen ten or more times. This chain uses TRBV5-1 with TRBJ2-1; D is undetermined. CDR1 and CDR2 (germline): SGHRS, YFSETQ. The CDR3 sequence is 12 residues long. V lost 7 bases to trimming and J lost 6 bases, with 11 bases between them. The chain's CDR3 is CASRYTVNEQFF. The CDR3 coding sequence is TGCGCCAGCCGCTATACAGTCAATGAGCAGTTCTTC.

This clonotype has at least ten counts. V and J are TRBV9 and TRBJ1-1; no definite D call. V lost 0 bases and J 3 bases, leaving 6 bases between the germline ends. The CDR3 contains 13 residues. Germline CDR1 and CDR2: SGDLS and YYNGEE. CDR3 loop: CASSVVADTEAFF. CDR3 nucleotides: TGTGCCAGCAGCGTAGTGGCGGACACTGAAGCTTTCTTT.

This clonotype was counted many times. This chain links TRBV7-9 with TRBJ2-7; 12 bases match TRBD1. CDR3 length: 17 amino acids. Trimming removed 2 bases from V and 7 bases from J; junction bases left unmatched: 12. Germline assignment: CDR1 SEHNR and CDR2 FQNEAQ (reference sequence). In nucleotides, the CDR3 is TGTGCCAGCAGCTTACCTACCGTGGGACAGGGGGCATGGGAGCAGTACTTC. Protein: CASSLPTVGQGAWEQYF.

This clonotype was counted ten times or more. The chain combines TRBV20-1 with TRBJ2-1; possible D gene TRBD1, 8 bases. Germline V gene lookup returns CDR1 DFQATT and CDR2 SNEGSKA (reference sequence). This CDR3 spans 17 amino acids. V was shortened by 1 base and J by 2 bases, with 18 bases between the two germline ends. The DNA for the CDR3 is TGCAGTGCTAGAGCCCTGTACAGGGGGGGGACCTACAATGAGCAGTTCTTC. This codes for CSARALYRGGTYNEQFF.

This clonotype was seen many times. The genes are TRBV5-1 and TRBJ2-3; D is ambiguous. This CDR3 contains 13 residues. Trimming left V 0 bases short and J 2 bases short, with 4 bases between. Germline-derived CDR1 and CDR2 are SGHRS and YFSETQ. The CDR3 loop reads CASSLENTDTQYF. DNA for the CDR3: TGCGCCAGCAGCTTGGAAAACACAGATACGCAGTATTTT.

Comments on this clonotype: A much bigger clone sits one base away, suggesting this may be a read error. Given the absence of the conserved phenylalanine or tryptophan at the CDR3 end, a read error is likely. The V gene is TRBV19, the J gene TRBJ1-1, with D uncertain. CDR1 and CDR2 (germline): LNHDA, SQIVND (reference sequence). Deletions cut 6 bases from V and 4 bases from J, with 9 bases between. The CDR3 covers 12 residues. Here the CDR3 DNA reads TGTGCCAGTAGAGCGAGTGGCACTGAAGCTTTCCTT. It codes for CASRASGTEAFL.

This clonotype has a count of ten or more. This CDR3 is CASSQDVGASGNSYEQYF. The CDR3 DNA follows: TGCGCCAGCAGCCAAGATGTCGGGGCTAGCGGGAACTCCTACGAGCAGTACTTC. The genes are TRBV4-3 and TRBJ2-7; 9 bases line up with TRBD2. The length of the CDR3 is 18 residues. CDR1 is LGHNA and CDR2 is YSLEER in the germline V gene. Germline trimming cut 0 bases from V and 0 bases from J; bases unmatched to any gene: 9.

Comment on this clonotype: This may arise from a read error, as a much more abundant clone is one base away. The chain couples TRBV27 to TRBJ2-2, with D unclear. The CDR3 is 15 amino acids. Germline lookup yields CDR1 MNHEY and CDR2 SMNVEV (reference sequence). CDR3 DNA sequence: TGTGCCAGCAGTTTAATGGGAACGAACGCCGGGGAGCTGTTTTTT. Its protein product is CASSLMGTNAGELFF.

This clonotype was seen at least ten times. V gene TRBV19 combines with J gene TRBJ2-1, with D perhaps matching TRBD1 (6 bases). The length of the CDR3 is 15 residues. In germline, CDR1 is LNHDA, CDR2 SQIVND (reference sequence). With 5 bases removed from V and 0 bases from J, the gap between germline ends came to 11 bases. The CDR3 region is CASSLGDNSYNEQFF. In nucleotides, the CDR3 is TGTGCCAGTAGTTTGGGGGACAACTCCTACAATGAGCAGTTCTTC.

This clonotype was detected many times. This sequence joins TRBV4-3 and TRBJ1-1; possible D gene TRBD1, 5 bases. The V end lost 0 bases, the J end lost 3 bases, and 5 bases lay between the germline ends. Per germline, CDR1 LGHNA and CDR2 YSLEER. The CDR3 runs 13 residues. CDR3 DNA: TGCGCCAGCAGCCAAGACAGGGACACTGAAGCTTTCTTT. It yields the protein CASSQDRDTEAFF.

In this sample, this clonotype turned up many times. This chain joins TRBV7-2 and TRBJ1-1; perhaps TRBD1 as D (5 bases). Germline assignment: CDR1 SGHTA and CDR2 FQGNSA. This CDR3 spans 15 amino acids. Deletions cut 1 base from V and 6 bases from J, with 15 bases between. In DNA, the CDR3 is TGTGCCAGCAGCTTAGTTCTGGGGGGTACCGCTGAAGCTTTCTTT. It specifies CASSLVLGGTAEAFF.

This clonotype has ten or more counts. The chain joins TRBV7-9 to TRBJ1-4, with 12 bases fitting TRBD1. The CDR3 runs to 16 residues. Germline V gives CDR1 SEHNR, CDR2 FQNEAQ (reference sequence). The V and J ends lost 0 bases and 7 bases, in that order; junction bases with no gene match: 3. In DNA, the CDR3 is TGTGCCAGCAGCTTAGCCGGGACAGGGGGCTTTGAAAAACTGTTTTTT. Translated, it gives CASSLAGTGGFEKLFF.

This clonotype was recorded a few times. The chain couples TRBV7-8 to TRBJ2-1; D may correspond to TRBD1 or TRBD2 (6 bases each). CDR3 length: 17 amino acids. Trimming cost V 0 bases and J 8 bases, with 20 bases left between them. In germline, CDR1 is SGHVS, CDR2 FQNEAQ. CDR3 coding DNA: TGTGCCAGCAGCTTAGCGGGGGGCCCAGCCCCTACACATGAGCAGTTCTTC. Translating it yields CASSLAGGPAPTHEQFF.